One sample yielded the 17 T cell receptor beta chains listed below, sequenced in a study of blood T cell repertoires in COVID-19. TCRdb's table, derived via immunoSEQ multiplex PCR, lists solely in-frame clones and lacks some. The sample has 250,000 to 350,000 clones; roughly nine tenths are singletons. The specimen was peripheral blood. The receptors derive from a woman aged 45-65 years who had recovered from COVID-19.

V is TRBV28 and J is TRBJ2-1; 9 nucleotides line up with TRBD2. With V trimmed by 7 bases and J by 2 bases, 12 bases remained unmatched. Germline CDR1 MDHEN, CDR2 SYDVKM. The CDR3 is 17 amino acids. The CDR3 sequence is CASTSEREDATYNEQFF. The CDR3 region has the DNA TGTGCCAGCACTAGCGAGCGGGAGGACGCCACCTACAATGAGCAGTTCTTC.

The genes are TRBV19 and TRBJ2-1, with D possibly being TRBD1 (5 bases). Trimming took off 6 bases at V and 9 bases at J, with 12 bases between the two ends. This CDR3 region has 12 residues. Per the germline V gene, CDR1 is LNHDA and CDR2 is SQIVND (reference sequence). The CDR3: CASSETAREQFF. The CDR3, as DNA: TGTGCCAGTAGCGAGACAGCTCGTGAGCAGTTCTTC.

The J gene is TRBJ1-2, the V gene TRBV29-1; 8 bases align to TRBD1. The CDR3 contains 14 residues. The ends lost 3 bases at V and 4 bases at J; junction bases unmatched: 7. Germline values: CDR1 SQVTM, CDR2 ANQGSEA. In DNA form, the CDR3 reads TGCAGCGTTGATTTGGACAGGGACACCTATGGCTACACCTTC. It yields the protein CSVDLDRDTYGYTF.

The J gene is TRBJ2-7, the V gene TRBV2; TRBD2 might be the D (6 bases). With 6 bases removed from V and 7 bases from J, the gap between germline ends came to 13 bases. CDR1 and CDR2 (germline): SNHLY, FYNNEI. The CDR3 has 12 residues. The CDR3 reads CASRRDGKEQYF. The CDR3 region has the DNA TGTGCCAGCAGGCGGGACGGAAAAGAGCAGTACTTC.

This clone was found once. The chain links TRBV19 to TRBJ1-1; TRBD1 is a possible D gene (5 bases). V was clipped by 3 bases and J by 3 bases, with 23 bases between them. The CDR3 loop spans 18 amino acids. From germline, CDR1 is LNHDA and CDR2 SQIVND (reference sequence). The DNA of the CDR3 is TGTGCCAGTAGTATTTTCCGCGGGGCTTTGAGTACGTACACTGAAGCTTTCTTT. This codes for CASSIFRGALSTYTEAFF.

This chain joins TRBV15 and TRBJ1-2; 8 bases map to TRBD1. With V trimmed by 2 bases and J by 4 bases, 6 bases remained unmatched. CDR1 is LNHNV and CDR2 is YYDKDF in the germline V gene (reference sequence). The CDR3 is 15 residues long. In nucleotides, the CDR3 is TGTGCCACCAGCAGACCTCAGGGGGCTCCCTATGGCTACACCTTC. Translation: CATSRPQGAPYGYTF.

This chain connects TRBV4-3 to TRBJ1-6; tentatively, D is TRBD1 (6 bases). V was pared by 3 bases and J by 4 bases, with 10 bases between. The germline CDR1 and CDR2 sequences are LGHNA and YSLEER. This CDR3 is built from 15 residues. In nucleotides, the CDR3 is TGCGCCAGCAGCCAGGAAACAGGGTATAATTCACCCCTCCACTTT. This translates into CASSQETGYNSPLHF.

This chain links TRBV7-6 with TRBJ1-6; D is perhaps TRBD1 (6 bases). The CDR3 runs 15 residues. V lost 0 bases and J lost 10, with 13 bases in between. Germline CDR1 reads SGHVS; CDR2 reads FNYEAQ. The CDR3 here is CASSLAQGPSSPLHF. In DNA form, the CDR3 reads TGTGCCAGCAGCTTAGCACAGGGCCCTTCATCACCCCTCCACTTT. The entire variable domain, with the rest obtained from reference TRBV7-6 and TRBJ1-6, is as follows: GAGVSQSPRYKVTKRGQDVALRCDPISGHVSLYWYRQALGQGPEFLTYFNYEAQQDKSGLPNDRFSAERPEGSISTLTIQRTEQRDSAMYRCASSLAQGPSSPLHFGNGTRLTVT.

The genes are TRBV6-5 and TRBJ2-7, with 10 bases matching TRBD2. The CDR3 is 14 amino acids. Trimming removed 6 bases from V and 4 bases from J; junction bases left unmatched: 6. Germline V gene data show CDR1 as MNHEY and CDR2 as SVGAGI. CDR3 sequence (DNA): TGTGCCAGCAGGGTAACTAGCGGGACTTACGAGCAGTACTTC. Its translation: CASRVTSGTYEQYF.

The chain uses TRBV5-1 and TRBJ1-2; D remains unclear. Germline loops: CDR1 SGHRS, CDR2 YFSETQ. Deletions cut 0 bases from V and 4 bases from J, with 10 bases between. The CDR3 is 14 residues long. The CDR3 nucleotides are TGCGCCAGCAGCTTGGAGTTGGAGATCTATGGCTACACCTTC. It codes for CASSLELEIYGYTF.

V gene TRBV7-9 combines with J gene TRBJ1-4; no clear D gene. The V gene lost 1 base and the J gene lost 8 bases, with 11 bases spanning the gap. Germline CDR1 SEHNR, CDR2 FQNEAQ (reference sequence). The CDR3 sequence is 14 residues long. The CDR3 spells CASSLVSAGEKLFF. CDR3 sequence (DNA): TGTGCCAGCAGCTTAGTCTCCGCGGGAGAAAAACTGTTTTTT.

The V gene is TRBV12-5, the J gene TRBJ2-5; TRBD2 is a possible D gene (5 bases). Germline V gives CDR1 LGHNT, CDR2 FRNRAP. The CDR3 runs 12 residues. Between the trimmed V and J ends, which lost 3 bases and 4 bases, there was a span of 6 bases. The CDR3 here is CASGFGVETQYF. CDR3 in DNA: TGTGCTAGTGGTTTCGGGGTAGAGACCCAGTACTTC.

The V gene is TRBV19, the J gene TRBJ1-2, with D tentatively TRBD1 (6 bases). Germline CDR1 is LNHDA and CDR2 is SQIVND (reference sequence). Trimming pared 5 bases from V and 7 bases from J, leaving 14 bases between. The CDR3 loop spans 13 amino acids. CDR3 sequence: CASSLRGSRGYTF. The CDR3 nucleotides are TGTGCCAGTAGTCTCAGGGGATCCCGTGGCTACACCTTC.

CDR3 residues: CASSPLANYGYTF. The CDR3 nucleotides read TGTGCCAGCAGCCCCCTAGCTAACTATGGCTACACCTTC. This sequence joins TRBV9 and TRBJ1-2; no definite D call. Germline V gene lookup returns CDR1 SGDLS and CDR2 YYNGEE. The CDR3 spans 13 residues. The V and J ends lost 4 bases and 0 bases respectively, with 7 bases between them.

The chain carries TRBV5-1 and TRBJ1-5, with D maybe TRBD1 (5 bases). V was cut by 3 bases and J by 1 base, with 14 bases left in between. The CDR3 spans 16 residues. The germline V gene has CDR1 SGHRS and CDR2 YFSETQ. CDR3 sequence (DNA): TGCGCCAGCAGCTGGCTCCCCAGGGAAAGCAATCAGCCCCAGCATTTT. Protein: CASSWLPRESNQPQHF.

The chain carries TRBV6-5 and TRBJ1-1; no reliable D call. The CDR3 has 14 amino acids. The V end was cut by 0 bases, the J end by 6 bases, with 11 bases between. Germline-derived CDR1 and CDR2 are MNHEY and SVGAGI. The CDR3 sequence: CASSYSRISAEAFF. The CDR3, as DNA: TGTGCCAGCAGTTACTCGAGAATCTCCGCTGAAGCTTTCTTT.

This chain connects TRBV7-2 to TRBJ1-5; 9 positions match TRBD1. Germline CDR1 and CDR2: SGHTA and FQGNSA. This CDR3 is 14 amino acids long. V dropped 5 bases and J dropped 5; count of bases not matched to a gene: 4. Written as DNA, the CDR3 is TGTGCCAGCAGCACGGGACAGGGTCATCAGCCCCAGCATTTT. Protein sequence: CASSTGQGHQPQHF.